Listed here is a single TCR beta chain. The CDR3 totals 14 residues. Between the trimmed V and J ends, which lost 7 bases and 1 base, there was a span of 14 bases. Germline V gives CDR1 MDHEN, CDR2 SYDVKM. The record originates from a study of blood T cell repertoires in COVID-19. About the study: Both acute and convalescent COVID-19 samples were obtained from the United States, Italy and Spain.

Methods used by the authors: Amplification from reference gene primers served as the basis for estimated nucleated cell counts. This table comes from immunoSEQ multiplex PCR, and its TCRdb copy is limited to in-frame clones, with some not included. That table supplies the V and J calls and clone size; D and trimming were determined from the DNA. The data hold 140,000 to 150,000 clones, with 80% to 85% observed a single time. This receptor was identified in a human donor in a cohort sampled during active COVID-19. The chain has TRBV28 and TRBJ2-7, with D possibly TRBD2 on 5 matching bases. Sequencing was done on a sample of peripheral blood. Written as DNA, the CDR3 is TGTGCCAGCACCATAGCGTGGGATTCCTACGAGCAGTACTTC. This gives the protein CASTIAWDSYEQYF.